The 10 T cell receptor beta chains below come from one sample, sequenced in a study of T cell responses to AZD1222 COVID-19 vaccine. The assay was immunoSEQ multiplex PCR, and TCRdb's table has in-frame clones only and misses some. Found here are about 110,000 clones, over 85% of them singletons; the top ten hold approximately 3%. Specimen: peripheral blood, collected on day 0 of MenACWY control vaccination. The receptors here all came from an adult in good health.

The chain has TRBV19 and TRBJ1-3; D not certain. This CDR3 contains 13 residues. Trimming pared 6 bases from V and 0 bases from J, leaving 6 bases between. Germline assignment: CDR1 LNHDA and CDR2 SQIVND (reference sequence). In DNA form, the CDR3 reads TGTGCCAGTAGCGCTAACTCTGGAAACACCATATATTTT. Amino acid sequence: CASSANSGNTIYF.

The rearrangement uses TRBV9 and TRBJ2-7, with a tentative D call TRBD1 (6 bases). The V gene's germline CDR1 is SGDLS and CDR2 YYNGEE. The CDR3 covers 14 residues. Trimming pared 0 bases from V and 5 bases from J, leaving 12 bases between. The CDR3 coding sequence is TGTGCCAGCAGCGTAGCCCCTTGGACAGACGAGCAGTACTTC. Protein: CASSVAPWTDEQYF.

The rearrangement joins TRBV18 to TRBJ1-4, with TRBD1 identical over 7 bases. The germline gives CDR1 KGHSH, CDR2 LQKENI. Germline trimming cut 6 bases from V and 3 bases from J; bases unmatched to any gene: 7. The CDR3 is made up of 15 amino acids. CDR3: CASSLGTDPNEKLFF. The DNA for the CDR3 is TGTGCCAGCTCGCTTGGGACAGACCCTAATGAAAAACTGTTTTTT.

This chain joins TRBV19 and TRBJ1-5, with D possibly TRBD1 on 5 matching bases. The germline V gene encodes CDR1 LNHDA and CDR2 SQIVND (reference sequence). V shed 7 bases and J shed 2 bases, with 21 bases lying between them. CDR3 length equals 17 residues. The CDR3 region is CASTKYWDPRGNQPQHF. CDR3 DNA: TGTGCCAGTACCAAATACTGGGACCCTCGGGGCAATCAGCCCCAGCATTTT.

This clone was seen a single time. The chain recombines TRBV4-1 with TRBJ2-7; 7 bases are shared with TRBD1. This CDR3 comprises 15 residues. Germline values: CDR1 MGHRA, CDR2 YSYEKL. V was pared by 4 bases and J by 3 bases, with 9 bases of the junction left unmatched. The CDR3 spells CASSRLPGQSYEQYF. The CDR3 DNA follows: TGCGCCAGCAGCCGACTTCCGGGACAGAGCTACGAGCAGTACTTC.

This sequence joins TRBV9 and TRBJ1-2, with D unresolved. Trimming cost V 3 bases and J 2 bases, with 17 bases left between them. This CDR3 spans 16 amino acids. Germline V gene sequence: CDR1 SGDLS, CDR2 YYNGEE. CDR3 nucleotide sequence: TGTGCCAGCAGCGAGGGAGATGGTTGGCGGAACTATGGCTACACCTTC. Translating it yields CASSEGDGWRNYGYTF. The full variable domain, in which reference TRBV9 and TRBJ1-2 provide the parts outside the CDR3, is DSGVTQTPKHLITATGQRVTLRCSPRSGDLSVYWYQQSLDQGLQFLIQYYNGEERAKGNILERFSAQQFPDLHSELNLSSLELGDSALYFCASSEGDGWRNYGYTFGSGTRLTVV.

CDR3 DNA: TGTGCCAGCAGTGGCCTGGAGACAGGGGTTGGCTACACCTTC. It codes for CASSGLETGVGYTF. The rearrangement links TRBV25-1 to TRBJ1-2, with 8 bases identical to TRBD1. The germline V gene has CDR1 MGHDK and CDR2 SYGVNS. Germline trimming cut 4 bases from V and 7 bases from J; bases unmatched to any gene: 8. CDR3 size: 14 residues.

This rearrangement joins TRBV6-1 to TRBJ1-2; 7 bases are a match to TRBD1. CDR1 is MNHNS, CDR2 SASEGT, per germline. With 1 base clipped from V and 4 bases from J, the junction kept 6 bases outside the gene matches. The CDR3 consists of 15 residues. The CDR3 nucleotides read TGTGCCAGCAGTGAAGAGGCAGGGGGTCGCTATGGCTACACCTTC. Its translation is CASSEEAGGRYGYTF.

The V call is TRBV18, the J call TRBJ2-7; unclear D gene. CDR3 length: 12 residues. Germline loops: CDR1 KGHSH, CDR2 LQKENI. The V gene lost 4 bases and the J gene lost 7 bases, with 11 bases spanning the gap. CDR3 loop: CASSLGMGEQYF. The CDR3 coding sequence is TGTGCCAGCTCACTGGGTATGGGTGAGCAGTACTTC.

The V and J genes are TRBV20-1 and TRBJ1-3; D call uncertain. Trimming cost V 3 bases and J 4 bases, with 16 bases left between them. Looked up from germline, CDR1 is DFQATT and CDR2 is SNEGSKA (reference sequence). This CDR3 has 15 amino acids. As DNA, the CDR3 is TGCAGTGCTAGTGCAGCGCAAAATAGCGGAAACACCATATATTTT. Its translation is CSASAAQNSGNTIYF.